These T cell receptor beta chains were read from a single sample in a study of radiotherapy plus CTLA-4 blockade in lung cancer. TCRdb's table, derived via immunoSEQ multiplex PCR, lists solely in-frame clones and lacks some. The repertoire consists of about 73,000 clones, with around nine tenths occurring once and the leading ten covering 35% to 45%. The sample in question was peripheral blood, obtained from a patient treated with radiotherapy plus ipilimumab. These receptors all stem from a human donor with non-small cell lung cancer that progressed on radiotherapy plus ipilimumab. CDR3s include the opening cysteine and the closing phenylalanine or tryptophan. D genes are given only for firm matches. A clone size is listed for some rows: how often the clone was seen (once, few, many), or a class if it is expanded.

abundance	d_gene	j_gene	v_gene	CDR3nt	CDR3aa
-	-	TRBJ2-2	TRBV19	TGTGCCAGCAGATACACCGGGGAGCTGTTTTTT	CASRYTGELFF
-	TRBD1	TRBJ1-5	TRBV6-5	TGTGCCAGCAGTTCCCAGGGACAGGGGGCGAATCAGCCCCAGCATTTT	CASSSQGQGANQPQHF
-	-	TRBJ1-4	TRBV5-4	TGTGCCAGCAGCCGGGGGGCGAGTACAACTAATGAAAAACTGTTTTTT	CASSRGASTTNEKLFF
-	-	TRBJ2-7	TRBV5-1	TGCGCCAGCAGCTTGGATGATTGGACCCTCTACGAGCAGTACTTC	CASSLDDWTLYEQYF
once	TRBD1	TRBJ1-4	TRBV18	TGTGCCAGCTCACCGACCCCTGGACAGGGCGGGGCAACTAATGAAAAACTGTTTTTT	CASSPTPGQGGATNEKLFF
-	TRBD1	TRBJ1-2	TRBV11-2	TGTGCCAGCAGCTTAGGTCTCGGACAGGAGAGAAGCTATGGCTACACCTTC	CASSLGLGQERSYGYTF
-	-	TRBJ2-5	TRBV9	TGTGCCAGCAGCAAAGGTGGGGGAGAGACCCAGTACTTC	CASSKGGGETQYF
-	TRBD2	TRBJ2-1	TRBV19	TGTGCCAGTAGTAACTACCGACTAGCGGGAGGGAATTACAATGAGCAGTTCTTC	CASSNYRLAGGNYNEQFF
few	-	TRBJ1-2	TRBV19	TGTGCCTACCGCGAGAACTATGGCTACACCTTC	CAYRENYGYTF
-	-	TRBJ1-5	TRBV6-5	TGTGCCAGCAGGGGCCAGGGTAATCAGCCCCAGCATTTT	CASRGQGNQPQHF
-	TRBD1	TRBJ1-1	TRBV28	TGTGCCAGCAGGACAGGGGGCGCGAACACTGAAGCTTTCTTT	CASRTGGANTEAFF
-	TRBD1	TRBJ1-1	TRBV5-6	TGTGCCAGCAGCTTGTCGGTGAGGACAGGGGTGATTACTGAAGCTTTCTTT	CASSLSVRTGVITEAFF
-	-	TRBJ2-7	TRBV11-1	TGTGCCAGCAGCAGTTCAGGGTCCTACGAGCAGTACTTC	CASSSSGSYEQYF
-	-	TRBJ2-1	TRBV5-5	TGTGCCAGCGGTCAACAGAGCCACAATGAGCAGTTCTTC	CASGQQSHNEQFF
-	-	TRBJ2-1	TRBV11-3	TGTGCCAGCAGCTTAATGGCTGGTGAACCCTACAATGAGCAGTTCTTC	CASSLMAGEPYNEQFF
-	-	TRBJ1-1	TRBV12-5	TGTGCTAGTGGTTCGGAGGCTGGGACTGAAGCTTTCTTT	CASGSEAGTEAFF
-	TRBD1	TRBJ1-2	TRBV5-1	TGCGCCAGCAGCACCGACAGGGGCAGACGTAGCTATGGCCACACCTTC	CASSTDRGRRSYGHTF
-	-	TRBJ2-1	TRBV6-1	TGTGTCAGCAGTGACATCGACTACAATGAGCAGTTCTTC	CVSSDIDYNEQFF
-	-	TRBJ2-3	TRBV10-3	TGTGCCATCAGCCTAGAAGGTAGCACAGATACGCAGTATTTT	CAISLEGSTDTQYF
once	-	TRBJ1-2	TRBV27	TGTGCCAGCAGTCCATCCCCAGGGTTGGATGGCTACACCTTC	CASSPSPGLDGYTF
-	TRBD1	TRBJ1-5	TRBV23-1	TGCGCCAGCGGCCCGGGACAGGGTAGGGATCAGCCCCAGCATTTT	CASGPGQGRDQPQHF
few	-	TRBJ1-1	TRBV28	TGTGCCAGCAGTCTCTCCGACCTGATTATGAACACTGAAGCTTTCTTT	CASSLSDLIMNTEAFF
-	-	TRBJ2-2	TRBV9	TGTGCCAGCAGCGTCACCGGGGAGCTGTTTTTT	CASSVTGELFF
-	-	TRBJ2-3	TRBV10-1	TGCGCCAGCAGTGAGAGGAGGGCCACAGATACGCAGTATTTT	CASSERRATDTQYF
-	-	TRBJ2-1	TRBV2	TGTGCCAGCAGTGTGGTGGGATTTCAGAATGAGCAGTTCTTC	CASSVVGFQNEQFF
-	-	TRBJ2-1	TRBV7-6	TGTGCCAGCAGCTCCTTAGGTTACAATGAGCAGTTCTTC	CASSSLGYNEQFF
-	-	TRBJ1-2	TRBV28	TGTGCCAGCAGTTTAAGGGGTCGGAGGGTATGGAATGGCTACACCTTC	CASSLRGRRVWNGYTF
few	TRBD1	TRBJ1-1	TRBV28	TGTGCCAGCGGAATCCGGGACAGGGGGGGGAACACTGAAGCTTTCTTT	CASGIRDRGGNTEAFF
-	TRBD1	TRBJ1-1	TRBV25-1	TGTGCCAGCAGTGAGGGTTTCAGGGGGAACACTGGAGCTTTCTTT	CASSEGFRGNTGAFF
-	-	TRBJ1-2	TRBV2	TGTGCCAGCAGTGACGGGGCTGGCTACACCTTC	CASSDGAGYTF
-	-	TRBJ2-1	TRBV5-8	TGTGCCAGCAGCTTGGGTGACAGAGATTACAATGAGCAGTTCTTC	CASSLGDRDYNEQFF
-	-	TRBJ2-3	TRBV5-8	TGTGCCAGCCTCAAACGGGGTGGAGCAGATACGCAGTATTTT	CASLKRGGADTQYF
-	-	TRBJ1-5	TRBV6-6	TGTGCCAGCACCCAGGACAGCTATAATCAGCCCCAGCATTTT	CASTQDSYNQPQHF
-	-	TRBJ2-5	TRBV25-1	TGTGCCAGCAGTACCAGACTCCGGGACCTCAGAGAGACCCAGTACTTC	CASSTRLRDLRETQYF
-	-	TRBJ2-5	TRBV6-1	TGTGCCAGCAGCGGTTCTTTCGGAGAGACCCAGTACTTC	CASSGSFGETQYF
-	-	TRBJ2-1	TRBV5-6	TGTGCCAGCAGCTTTCGGGCGGGAAACAATGAGCAGTTCTTC	CASSFRAGNNEQFF
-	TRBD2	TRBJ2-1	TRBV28	TGTGCCAGCATAGGCGGGAGCTCCTACAATGAGCAGTTCTTC	CASIGGSSYNEQFF
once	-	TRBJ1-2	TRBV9	TGTGCCAGCAGCGTGTCACAGGAGATCAACTATGGCTACACCTTC	CASSVSQEINYGYTF
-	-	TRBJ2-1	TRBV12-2	TGTGCAAAAATACTAGCGGGTCGGCCGGATAATGAGCAGTTCTTC	CAKILAGRPDNEQFF
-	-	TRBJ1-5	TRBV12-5	TGTGCTAGTGGTTTGGTACGTTACGGGAACTCGGAGGGGAATCAGCCCCAGCATTTT	CASGLVRYGNSEGNQPQHF
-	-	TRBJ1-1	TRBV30	TGTGCCTGGAGTTTCGTCACTGAAGCTTTCTTT	CAWSFVTEAFF
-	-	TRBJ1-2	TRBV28	TGTGCCAGCAGTCCCCTCCGGGGGGCCCACTATGGCTACACCTTC	CASSPLRGAHYGYTF
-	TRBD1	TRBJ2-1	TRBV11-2	TGTGCCAGCAGCGACCGGGACAGGGGGCGGAATGAGCAGTTCTTC	CASSDRDRGRNEQFF
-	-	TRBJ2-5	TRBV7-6	TGTGCCAGCAGCTCCACCCTGTGGGGCAAACAAGAGACCCAGTACTTC	CASSSTLWGKQETQYF
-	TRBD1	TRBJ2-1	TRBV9	TGTGCCAGCAGCGAGTCCGGACAGGTAAACAATGAGCAGTTCTTC	CASSESGQVNNEQFF
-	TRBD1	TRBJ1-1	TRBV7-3	TGTGCCAGCAGCTTCGGGACAGGCACTGAAGCTTTCTTT	CASSFGTGTEAFF